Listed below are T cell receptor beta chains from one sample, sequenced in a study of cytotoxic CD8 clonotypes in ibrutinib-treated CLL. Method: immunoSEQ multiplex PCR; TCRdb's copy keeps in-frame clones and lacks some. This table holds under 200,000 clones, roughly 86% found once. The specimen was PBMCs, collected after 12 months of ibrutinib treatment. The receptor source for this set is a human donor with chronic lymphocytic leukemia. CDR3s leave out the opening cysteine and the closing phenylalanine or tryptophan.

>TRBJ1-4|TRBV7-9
ASSIGAAINEKLF
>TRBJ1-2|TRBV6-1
ASSEQLGGYT
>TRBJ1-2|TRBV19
ARRWDRPQLYYGYT
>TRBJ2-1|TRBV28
ASSFSRSSYNEQF
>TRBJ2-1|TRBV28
ASSFPTGVRV
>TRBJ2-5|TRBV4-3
ASSQDFGLAEEQY
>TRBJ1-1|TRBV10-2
ASSEGWSTEAF
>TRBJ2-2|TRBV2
ASSEQGGNTGELF
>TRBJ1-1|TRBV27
ASSLSKETEAF
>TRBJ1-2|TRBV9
ASSVEAGAGYGYT
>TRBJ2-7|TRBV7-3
ASSLQGQGRYEQY
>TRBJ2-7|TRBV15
ATSRGDNSYEQY
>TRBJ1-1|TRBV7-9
ASSFSGDTEAF
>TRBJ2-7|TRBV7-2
ASSMGLASDEQY
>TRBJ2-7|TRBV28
ASSFRPQGVQY
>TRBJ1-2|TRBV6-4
ASSPTLPGQNYGYT
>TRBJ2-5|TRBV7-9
ASSERGGGGQY
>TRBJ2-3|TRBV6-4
ASSEMNGGTQY
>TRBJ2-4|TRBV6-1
ASSERVRADLAKNIQY
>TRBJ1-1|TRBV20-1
SARGDSRAF
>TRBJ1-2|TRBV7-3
AKQGLPDDGYT
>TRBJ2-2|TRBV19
ASSRALAGRTGELF
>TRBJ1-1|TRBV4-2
ASSRTGGLTEAF
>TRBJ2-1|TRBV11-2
ASSHLREGRNNEQF
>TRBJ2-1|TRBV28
ASYLAGVEQF
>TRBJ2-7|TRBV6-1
ASSDATGKTYEQY
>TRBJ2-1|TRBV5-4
ASSSSGTRYNEQF
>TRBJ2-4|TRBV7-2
ASSFTGLGAGNIQY
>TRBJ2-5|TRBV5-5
ASSWRAGGTETQY
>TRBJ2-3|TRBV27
ASSPKQGRGDTQY
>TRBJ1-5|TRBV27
ASSLRVGVGSNQPQH
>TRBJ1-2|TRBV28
ASSLSGQNYGYT
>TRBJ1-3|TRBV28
ASSFQWSSGNTIY
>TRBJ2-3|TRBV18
ASSPPTTDTQY
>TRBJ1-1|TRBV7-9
ASRLPWWTGRNTEAF
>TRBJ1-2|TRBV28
ASSAGPNYGYT
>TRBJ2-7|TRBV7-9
ASSYTPGHTVFGEQY
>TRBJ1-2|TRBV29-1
RGTGATLFGYT
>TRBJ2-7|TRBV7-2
ASSSTSFDEQY
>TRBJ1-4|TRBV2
ASSDGVGDEKLF
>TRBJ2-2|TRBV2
ASRMASGSTGELF
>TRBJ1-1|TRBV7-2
ASSLDGRWNTEAF
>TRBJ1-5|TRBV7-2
ASSLIWGNQPQH